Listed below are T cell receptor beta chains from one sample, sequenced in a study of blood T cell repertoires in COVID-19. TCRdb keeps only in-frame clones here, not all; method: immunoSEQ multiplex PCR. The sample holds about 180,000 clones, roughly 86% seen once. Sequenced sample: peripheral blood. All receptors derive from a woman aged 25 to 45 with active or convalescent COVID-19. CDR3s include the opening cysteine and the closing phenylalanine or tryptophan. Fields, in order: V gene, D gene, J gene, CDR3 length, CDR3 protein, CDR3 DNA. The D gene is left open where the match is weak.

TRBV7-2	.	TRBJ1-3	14	CASSLEVAGNTIYF	TGTGCCAGCAGCCTCGAGGTAGCTGGAAACACCATATATTTT
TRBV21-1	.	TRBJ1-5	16	CASSKVTGFFHQPQHF	TGTGCCAGCAGCAAAGTGACAGGGTTCTTTCATCAGCCCCAGCATTTT
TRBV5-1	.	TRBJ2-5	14	CASSLGGVRETQYF	TGCGCCAGCAGCTTGGGGGGCGTCAGAGAGACCCAGTACTTC
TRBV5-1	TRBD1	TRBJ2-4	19	CASSLAPGQGGLAKNIQYF	TGCGCCAGCAGCTTGGCCCCGGGACAGGGAGGACTAGCCAAAAACATTCAGTACTTC
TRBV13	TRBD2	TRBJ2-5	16	CASSLGLAGALETQYF	TGTGCCAGCAGCCTGGGACTAGCGGGGGCCCTGGAGACCCAGTACTTC
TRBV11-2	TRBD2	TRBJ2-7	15	CASSYPSGGTYEQYF	TGTGCCAGCAGCTACCCTAGCGGGGGTACCTACGAGCAGTACTTC
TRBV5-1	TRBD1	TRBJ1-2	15	CASSKTQGTNYGYTF	TGCGCCAGCAGCAAAACACAGGGGACTAACTATGGCTACACCTTC
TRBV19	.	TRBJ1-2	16	CASSSSRGGSPYGYTF	TGTGCCAGTAGTTCCTCAAGAGGTGGGTCCCCCTATGGCTACACCTTC
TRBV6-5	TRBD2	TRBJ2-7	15	CASSYVASGAYEQYF	TGTGCCAGCAGTTACGTGGCTAGCGGGGCCTACGAGCAGTACTTC
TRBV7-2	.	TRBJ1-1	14	CASSFVPGQSEAFF	TGTGCCAGCAGCTTCGTACCGGGACAATCTGAAGCTTTCTTT
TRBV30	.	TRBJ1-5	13	CAWSVDTNQPQHF	TGTGCCTGGAGTGTAGACACAAATCAGCCCCAGCATTTT